This T cell receptor beta chain was found in a study of molecular identifiers for immune sequencing clone quantification. This clonotype was seen ten or more times. TCRdb analysed the PCR reads with MiXCR anew, one entry per CDR3 protein. The sample consists of around 480,000 distinct CDR3 sequences, over 20% of them appearing once. This sequence originates from a human donor in good health. Some libraries in this study had Jurkat cell RNA spiked in. Sequencing used naive CD8+ T cells from blood, with Jurkat cell RNA spiked in. Indicated subset: FACS-sorted CD8+CD4-CCR7+CD45RA+ naive T cells.

The CDR3 coding sequence is TGCAGTGCTAGAGATAGGGGTGGGGGTCCCTACTCCTACGAGCAGTACTTC. Protein sequence: CSARDRGGGPYSYEQYF. This chain joins TRBV20-1 and TRBJ2-7, with D possibly being TRBD1 or TRBD2 (5 bases each). Germline CDR1 is DFQATT and CDR2 is SNEGSKA (reference sequence). V was trimmed by 0 bases and J by 0 bases, leaving 18 bases between them. The CDR3 loop spans 17 amino acids.